These T cell receptor beta chains were read from a single sample in a study of T cell responses to AZD1222 COVID-19 vaccine. Produced via immunoSEQ multiplex PCR; TCRdb's table is partial and in-frame only. The data contain 100,000 to 150,000 clones, around 94% of them singletons. This specimen consisted of peripheral blood, obtained on day 0 of AZD1222 vaccination. These receptor sequences come from an adult in good health. The conserved cysteine and the conserved F or W are not part of the CDR3 here. D genes are given only for firm matches. A clone size is listed for some rows: how often the clone was seen (once, few, many), or a class if it is expanded.

j_call | clone_size | d_call | v_call | cdr3_aa
TRBJ1-1 | - | - | TRBV19 | ASSKVGMVPPKNTEAF
TRBJ1-6 | - | - | TRBV4-1 | ASSHTGFGYNSPLH
TRBJ1-3 | - | - | TRBV6-5 | ASNYNANTIY
TRBJ2-7 | - | TRBD2 | TRBV4-3 | ASSPTTSELTYEQY
TRBJ1-1 | - | - | TRBV29-1 | SVELGSGTEAF
TRBJ2-5 | - | TRBD1 | TRBV10-2 | ATLSTGSGETQY
TRBJ2-7 | - | - | TRBV5-1 | ASSSGGPTYEQY
TRBJ2-7 | - | TRBD2 | TRBV4-2 | ASSQQGGLAGEVYEQY
TRBJ1-3 | - | - | TRBV5-1 | ASSLAGARTSGNTIY
TRBJ1-2 | - | TRBD1 | TRBV2 | ASSLGRDRGGYGYT
TRBJ2-1 | - | TRBD2 | TRBV4-1 | ASAGLAGGNNEQF
TRBJ2-1 | once | - | TRBV19 | ASSLAREQF
TRBJ2-1 | - | TRBD2 | TRBV19 | ASSPLTSGWYNEQF
TRBJ2-7 | - | - | TRBV9 | ASSVGAASSYEQY
TRBJ1-2 | - | TRBD1 | TRBV10-1 | ASSESRQGHGYT
TRBJ2-7 | - | - | TRBV9 | ASSPWTREKPYEQY
TRBJ2-1 | - | - | TRBV10-3 | AISWGRESYNEQF
TRBJ2-3 | - | - | TRBV27 | ASSGNSDTQY
TRBJ2-1 | - | TRBD2 | TRBV28 | ASSSPTSGRVASYNEQF
TRBJ2-5 | - | - | TRBV7-2 | ASSVGRGETQY
TRBJ2-1 | - | TRBD2 | TRBV4-2 | ASSPAPGLAGVGDSYNEQF
TRBJ1-1 | - | - | TRBV5-1 | ASSFGRASTEAF
TRBJ2-5 | - | TRBD2 | TRBV7-9 | ASSFSTSGRDVRETQY
TRBJ2-1 | - | - | TRBV4-1 | ASSLRTPPGSSYNEQF
TRBJ2-7 | - | - | TRBV4-3 | ASSPLHTLEQY
TRBJ2-7 | - | - | TRBV7-8 | ASSRRYYEQY
TRBJ2-6 | - | - | TRBV5-6 | ASSFGRAGANVLT
TRBJ1-4 | - | - | TRBV6-1 | ASSEGAVATNEKLF
TRBJ2-5 | - | - | TRBV5-1 | ASTQGGGETQY
TRBJ1-3 | - | - | TRBV5-1 | ASSIDRNQGNTIY
TRBJ2-5 | - | - | TRBV27 | ASSLNPGVETQY
TRBJ2-3 | - | TRBD2 | TRBV4-2 | ASSQVSSGRFPSDTQY
TRBJ1-2 | - | TRBD1 | TRBV14 | ASSLLGGFYGYT
TRBJ2-1 | - | - | TRBV2 | ASSERSEQF
TRBJ1-1 | - | - | TRBV5-4 | ASSLGRLNTEAF
TRBJ2-7 | - | TRBD2 | TRBV5-1 | ASSGGLAYEQY
TRBJ2-2 | - | TRBD1 | TRBV10-3 | AIRGDRGANTGELF
TRBJ1-1 | - | - | TRBV13 | ASSLQGPTEAF
TRBJ1-4 | - | TRBD1 | TRBV2 | ASIIGQGGDEKLF
TRBJ1-1 | once | - | TRBV6-6 | ASSYGGRFTEAF
TRBJ2-1 | - | - | TRBV12-3/TRBV12-4 | ASSLSGQNEQF
TRBJ2-2 | - | - | TRBV7-9 | ASSPYTGELF
TRBJ2-3 | - | TRBD2 | TRBV30 | AWTSGELGTDTQY
TRBJ2-7 | once | TRBD2 | TRBV28 | ASSTFRTSGRSRSEQY
TRBJ2-2 | - | - | TRBV11-3 | ASSLEGTANTGELF